The entry that follows covers one T cell receptor (beta chain) sequence. Its antigen is as yet unknown. These data belong to a study of siplizumab effects on memory and regulatory T cells. CDR1 and CDR2 from the germline V gene are MNHNY and SVGAGI (reference sequence). The CDR3 loop spans 12 amino acids. V dropped 8 bases and J dropped 7; count of bases not matched to a gene: 3. Assay used: immunoSEQ multiplex PCR; TCRdb lists only in-frame clones, some missing. Of about 120,000 clones listed, approximately 94% are singletons. Findings of the study overall: Naive T cells, seemingly more diverse than memory cells, seemed major alloresponse contributors.

Material for sequencing was non-Treg CD4+ T cells sorted from blood. The clonotype originates from a human donor in good health. V gene TRBV6-6 combines with J gene TRBJ1-5, with TRBD1 matching 9 bases. The CDR3 is CASRTGVQPQHF. CDR3 nucleotides: TGTGCCAGCCGGACAGGGGTGCAGCCCCAGCATTTT.